This TCR beta chain was observed in a study of T-cell reconstitution after alpha-beta-depleted transplantation in children. The CDR3 has 14 amino acids. V was clipped by 6 bases and J by 3 bases, with 14 bases between them. Preparation of the TCRbeta library was carried out with unique molecular identifiers. Via MiXCR, TCRdb re-called the PCR reads, giving one row per CDR3 protein. The sample shows approximately 640,000 distinct CDR3 sequences, roughly 17% of them seen only once. The table lists this clonotype with a count of one. Sequenced here: PBMCs from the stem cell graft donor, sampled from the stem cell graft. The TCR comes from a human donor who donated a stem cell graft to a child with acute myeloid leukemia. The rearrangement joins TRBV12-3 or TRBV12-4 to TRBJ2-5; weak D call: TRBD1 (6 bases). The CDR3 DNA reads as TGTGCCAGCAGCCTCCGGACAGAAAAAGAGACCCAGTACTTC. Protein product: CASSLRTEKETQYF.